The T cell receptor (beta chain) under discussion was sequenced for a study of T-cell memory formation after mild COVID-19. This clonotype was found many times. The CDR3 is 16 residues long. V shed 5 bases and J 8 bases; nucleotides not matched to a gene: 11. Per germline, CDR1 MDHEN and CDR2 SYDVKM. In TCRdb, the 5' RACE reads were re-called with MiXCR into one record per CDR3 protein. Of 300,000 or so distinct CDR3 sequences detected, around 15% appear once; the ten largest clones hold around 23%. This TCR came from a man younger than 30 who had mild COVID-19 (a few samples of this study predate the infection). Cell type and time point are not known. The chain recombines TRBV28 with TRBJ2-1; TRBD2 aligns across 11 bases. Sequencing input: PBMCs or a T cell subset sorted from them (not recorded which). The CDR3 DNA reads TGTGCCAGCAGTCCCCCCCCTAGCGGGGGGACCCATGAGCAGTTCTTC. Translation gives CASSPPPSGGTHEQFF. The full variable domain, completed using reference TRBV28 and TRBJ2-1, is DVKVTQSSRYLVKRTGEKVFLECVQDMDHENMFWYRQDPGLGLRLIYFSYDVKMKEKGDIPEGYSVSREKKERFSLILESASTNQTSMYLCASSPPPSGGTHEQFFGPGTRLTVL.